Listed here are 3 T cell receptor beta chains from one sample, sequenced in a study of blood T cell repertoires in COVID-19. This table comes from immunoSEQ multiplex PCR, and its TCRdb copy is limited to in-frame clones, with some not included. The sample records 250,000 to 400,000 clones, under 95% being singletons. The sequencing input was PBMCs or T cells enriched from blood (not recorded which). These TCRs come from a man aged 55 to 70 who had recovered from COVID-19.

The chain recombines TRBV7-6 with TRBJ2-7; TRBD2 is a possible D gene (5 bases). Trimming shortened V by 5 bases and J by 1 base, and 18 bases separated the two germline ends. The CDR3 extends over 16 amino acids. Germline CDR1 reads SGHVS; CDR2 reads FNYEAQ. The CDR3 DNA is TGTGCCAGCAGCACAACTAGGTCTAAGAGGTCCTACGAGCAGTACTTC. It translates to CASSTTRSKRSYEQYF. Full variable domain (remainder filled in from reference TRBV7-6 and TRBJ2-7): GAGVSQSPRYKVTKRGQDVALRCDPISGHVSLYWYRQALGQGPEFLTYFNYEAQQDKSGLPNDRFSAERPEGSISTLTIQRTEQRDSAMYRCASSTTRSKRSYEQYFGPGTRLTVT.

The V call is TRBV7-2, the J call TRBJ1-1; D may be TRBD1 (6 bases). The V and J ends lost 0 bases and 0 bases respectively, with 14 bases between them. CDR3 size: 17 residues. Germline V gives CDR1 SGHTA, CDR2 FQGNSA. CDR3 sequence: CASSLALRGGLNTEAFF. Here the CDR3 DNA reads TGTGCCAGCAGCTTAGCGCTCAGGGGAGGGTTGAACACTGAAGCTTTCTTT.

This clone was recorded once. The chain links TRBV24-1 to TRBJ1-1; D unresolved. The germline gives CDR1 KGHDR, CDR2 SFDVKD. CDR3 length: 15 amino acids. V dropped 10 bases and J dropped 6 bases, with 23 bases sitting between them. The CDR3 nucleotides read TGTGCCACAAGAACCAATACCGGGTCCCACGCTGAAGCTTTCTTT. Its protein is CATRTNTGSHAEAFF.